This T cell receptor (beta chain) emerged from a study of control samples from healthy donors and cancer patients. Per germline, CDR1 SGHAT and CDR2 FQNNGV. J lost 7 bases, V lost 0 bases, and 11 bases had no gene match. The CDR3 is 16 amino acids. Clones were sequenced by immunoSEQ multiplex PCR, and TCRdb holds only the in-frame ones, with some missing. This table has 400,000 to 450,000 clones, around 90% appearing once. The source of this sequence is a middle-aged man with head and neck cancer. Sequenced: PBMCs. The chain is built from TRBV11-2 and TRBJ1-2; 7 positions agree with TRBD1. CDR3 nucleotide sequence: TGTGCCAGCAGCTTAGATCGGGCAGGGGGAGAGGGTGGCTACACCTTC. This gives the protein CASSLDRAGGEGGYTF.